A single sample is the source of the 2 T cell receptor beta chains below, sequenced in a study of graft-versus-host responses after intestinal transplantation (dated by TCRdb to the early 2020s). The library was prepared using the immunoSEQ multiplex PCR assay. As stored in TCRdb, this immuneACCESS dataset retains in-frame rearrangements with V and J assigned. A fraction of the clones does not appear; measured against another copy, unresolved V genes explain less than half of the discrepancy, and the remainder lacks a known reason. The sample includes about 36,000 clones, with approximately 93% observed a single time. The ten biggest clones cover 0.22% of the sample. These TCRs are of unknown antigen specificity. This sample's time point label indicates: cells obtained before transplantation from donor or recipient. Sample: unstimulated CD4+ T cells sorted from spleen or lymph node cells, taken before transplant. Receptors were obtained from a human donor who was the organ donor for an intestinal transplant.

This clone was picked up one time. CDR3 nucleotide sequence: TGTGCCAGCAGTTGGGGCAGGGGAGATGCTTTCTTT. This codes for CASSWGRGDAFF. The genes are TRBV2 and TRBJ1-1; D might be TRBD1 (6 bases). V lost 5 bases and J lost 11, with 15 bases in between. In germline, CDR1 is SNHLY, CDR2 FYNNEI. CDR3 length: 12 amino acids.

This sequence joins TRBV7-2 and TRBJ2-3, with unresolved D. The V end was cut by 4 bases, the J end by 6 bases, with 14 bases between. The CDR3 totals 14 residues. Germline CDR1 and CDR2: SGHTA and FQGNSA. CDR3 sequence (DNA): TGTGCCAGCAGCTCGGACGGCTATGCGGATACGCAGTATTTT. Protein product: CASSSDGYADTQYF.